A single sample is the source of the 32 T cell receptor beta chains below, sequenced in a study of technical replicates of blood from several donors. The protocol was immunoSEQ multiplex PCR, while the TCRdb copy is restricted to in-frame clones and leaves out a portion. The sample holds some 64,000 clones; 97% are singletons and the top ten take 0.19%. The sequencing sample was made of T cells isolated from PBMCs. The receptors were sampled from a human donor in good health.

The rearrangement uses TRBV2 and TRBJ1-2; TRBD1 might be the D (5 bases). The CDR3 totals 13 residues. Germline V gene sequence: CDR1 SNHLY, CDR2 FYNNEI. The V end was cut by 6 bases, the J end by 7 bases, with 15 bases between. The CDR3 nucleotides read TGTGCCAGCAGAGGGGACGTGGGAGGTGGCTACACCTTC. Amino acids: CASRGDVGGGYTF. The whole variable domain, filled in from reference TRBV2 and TRBJ1-2, reads EPEVTQTPSHQVTQMGQEVILRCVPISNHLYFYWYRQILGQKVEFLVSFYNNEISEKSEIFDDQFSVERPDGSNFTLKIRSTKLEDSAMYFCASRGDVGGGYTFGSGTRLTVV.

The chain uses TRBV5-1 and TRBJ2-3; 7 bases match TRBD2. This CDR3 spans 15 amino acids. The germline gives CDR1 SGHRS, CDR2 YFSETQ. Unmatched junction bases numbered 3, after V lost 0 bases and J lost 2 bases. For the CDR3, the DNA is TGCGCCAGCAGCTTGGCGGGGGGATACACAGATACGCAGTATTTT. This gives the protein CASSLAGGYTDTQYF.

The V and J genes are TRBV6-5 and TRBJ1-2; 9 bases line up with TRBD1. CDR1 is MNHEY, CDR2 SVGAGI, per germline. This CDR3 is built from 15 residues. The V segment lost 2 bases and the J segment 7 bases; nucleotides outside the gene matches: 8. CDR3 amino acids: CASSYGTGNTGGYTF. CDR3 DNA: TGTGCCAGCAGTTACGGGACAGGGAATACGGGTGGCTACACCTTC.

The chain links TRBV12-5 to TRBJ2-3; D is uncertain. V gave up 0 bases and J gave up 8 bases, with 9 bases separating them. Germline V gene sequence: CDR1 LGHNT, CDR2 FRNRAP. This CDR3 has 13 amino acids. The CDR3 sequence: CASGLVVLATQYF. The CDR3 DNA reads TGTGCTAGTGGTTTGGTAGTTTTAGCTACGCAGTATTTT.

This chain links TRBV11-3 with TRBJ2-1, with a tentative D call TRBD1 (6 bases). V lost 1 base, J lost 10 bases, and 11 bases lay in between. CDR3 length equals 13 residues. The germline V gene encodes CDR1 SGHNT and CDR2 YENEEA. CDR3 DNA sequence: TGTGCCAGCAGCTTAGTATGGGGGCGGGAGCAGTTCTTC. As protein: CASSLVWGREQFF.

This clone was counted once. CDR3 bases: TGCGCCAGCAGCCTTACTAGCGGGAGCGCCTACGAGCAGTACTTC. Its protein is CASSLTSGSAYEQYF. This chain uses TRBV4-1 with TRBJ2-7, with 11 bases that match TRBD2. Trimming took 4 bases from V and 2 from J; bases not matched to a gene: 4. Looked up from germline, CDR1 is MGHRA and CDR2 is YSYEKL. The CDR3 consists of 15 residues.

The sample holds one count of this clone. The rearrangement joins TRBV6-5 to TRBJ2-7; 7 bases fit TRBD1. The V and J ends lost 6 bases and 4 bases, in that order; junction bases with no gene match: 9. The CDR3 is 14 amino acids. Germline V CDR1 and CDR2: MNHEY, SVGAGI. The CDR3 protein is CASSGQDVSYEQYF. CDR3 sequence (DNA): TGTGCCAGCAGCGGACAGGACGTATCTTACGAGCAGTACTTC.

This chain uses TRBV5-6 with TRBJ2-2; D is unresolved. The CDR3 consists of 15 residues. Germline V gene lookup returns CDR1 SGHDT and CDR2 YYEEEE. The V end lost 2 bases, the J end lost 1 base, and 9 bases lay between the germline ends. The CDR3 here is CASSFRVLNTGELFF. CDR3 coding DNA: TGTGCCAGCAGCTTCCGGGTCTTGAACACCGGGGAGCTGTTTTTT.

The V and J genes are TRBV9 and TRBJ2-7; possibly TRBD1 for D (6 bases). Germline V gene data show CDR1 as SGDLS and CDR2 as YYNGEE. CDR3 length: 14 amino acids. The V end lost 0 bases, the J end lost 2 bases, and 9 bases lay between the germline ends. The CDR3 DNA reads TGTGCCAGCAGCGTAGGGGACACCACCTACGAGCAGTACTTC. Translation gives CASSVGDTTYEQYF.

This chain uses TRBV6-5 with TRBJ2-7, with a possible D match to TRBD2 (5 bases). Trimming took off 10 bases at V and 0 bases at J, with 10 bases between the two ends. Germline CDR1 is MNHEY and CDR2 is SVGAGI. There are 12 residues in the CDR3. The CDR3 spells CATSGSSYEQYF. In nucleotides, the CDR3 is TGTGCCACCTCGGGGAGCTCCTACGAGCAGTACTTC.

The V and J genes are TRBV28 and TRBJ1-2; 10 nucleotides agree with TRBD1. CDR1 and CDR2 from the germline V gene are MDHEN and SYDVKM. The CDR3 loop spans 16 amino acids. Trimming took 4 bases from V and 2 from J; bases not matched to a gene: 7. The CDR3 here is CASSSGQGYLNYGYTF. CDR3 nucleotides: TGTGCCAGCAGTTCGGGACAGGGGTACCTCAACTATGGCTACACCTTC.

The V call is TRBV7-8, the J call TRBJ2-1; D may be TRBD2 (8 bases). Germline assignment: CDR1 SGHVS and CDR2 FQNEAQ. The V end was cut by 4 bases, the J end by 6 bases, with 19 bases between. The CDR3 has 16 amino acids. CDR3 residues: CASSSRDSRGGNEQFF. DNA of the CDR3: TGTGCCAGCAGCTCCCGGGACAGCCGGGGGGGCAATGAGCAGTTCTTC.

The V call is TRBV7-9, the J call TRBJ2-1; 7 nucleotides line up with TRBD2. After removal of 2 bases from V and 7 bases from J, the junction contained 8 bases not matched to a gene. Germline assignment: CDR1 SEHNR and CDR2 FQNEAQ (reference sequence). The CDR3 runs to 15 residues. The CDR3 sequence is CASSLRTRGLNEQFF. CDR3 DNA sequence: TGTGCCAGCAGCTTAAGGACTAGAGGTTTGAATGAGCAGTTCTTC.

The chain combines TRBV6-1 with TRBJ1-4, with 10 bases identical to TRBD1. This CDR3 is built from 14 residues. CDR1 and CDR2 from the germline V gene are MNHNS and SASEGT. Trimming took 4 bases from V and 7 from J; bases not matched to a gene: 3. Here the CDR3 reads CASSGTGGGEKLFF. The DNA for the CDR3 is TGTGCCAGCAGTGGGACAGGGGGGGGTGAAAAACTGTTTTTT.

The chain is built from TRBV11-2 and TRBJ2-7; D perhaps matches TRBD1 (6 bases). Germline V gene sequence: CDR1 SGHAT, CDR2 FQNNGV. The germline V and J ends were trimmed by 1 base and 4 bases, with 20 bases remaining between them. This CDR3 comprises 17 residues. The CDR3 is CASSLVPGTLRIYEQYF. The CDR3 nucleotides are TGTGCCAGCAGCTTAGTCCCCGGGACACTCCGGATATACGAGCAGTACTTC.

This chain links TRBV5-1 with TRBJ1-2; 9 bases fit TRBD1. In germline, CDR1 is SGHRS, CDR2 YFSETQ. After removal of 2 bases from V and 5 bases from J, the junction contained 4 bases not matched to a gene. The length of the CDR3 is 14 residues. Here the CDR3 DNA reads TGCGCCAGCAGCTTCCCCGGGACAGGGTATGGCTACACCTTC. This gives the protein CASSFPGTGYGYTF. Supplemented by reference TRBV5-1 and TRBJ1-2, the full variable domain reads KAGVTQTPRYLIKTRGQQVTLSCSPISGHRSVSWYQQTPGQGLQFLFEYFSETQRNKGNFPGRFSGRQFSNSRSEMNVSTLELGDSALYLCASSFPGTGYGYTFGSGTRLTVV.

The chain is built from TRBV10-3 and TRBJ1-1; maybe TRBD1 (5 bases). The CDR3 contains 15 residues. Germline V gene data show CDR1 as ENHRY and CDR2 as SYGVKD. Trimming shortened V by 0 bases and J by 4 bases, and 12 bases separated the two germline ends. CDR3 sequence (DNA): TGTGCCATCAGTGAGTCGTTCCAAACAGGCACTGAAGCTTTCTTT. It specifies CAISESFQTGTEAFF.

This clone was counted once. The chain uses TRBV9 and TRBJ2-7; tentative D call: TRBD2 (6 bases). The CDR3 length is 15 residues. Germline lookup yields CDR1 SGDLS and CDR2 YYNGEE. Trimming took 3 bases from V and 7 from J, leaving 20 bases between them. The CDR3 here is CASSGRFGGSGEQYF. CDR3 DNA sequence: TGTGCCAGCAGCGGGAGGTTCGGGGGTTCGGGGGAGCAGTACTTC. Using reference TRBV9 and TRBJ2-7 for the parts outside the CDR3, the full variable domain is DSGVTQTPKHLITATGQRVTLRCSPRSGDLSVYWYQQSLDQGLQFLIQYYNGEERAKGNILERFSAQQFPDLHSELNLSSLELGDSALYFCASSGRFGGSGEQYFGPGTRLTVT.

V is TRBV7-2 and J is TRBJ2-7; possible D gene TRBD2, 5 bases. Germline values: CDR1 SGHTA, CDR2 FQGNSA. The CDR3 is 14 amino acids. Trimming took off 5 bases at V and 2 bases at J, with 13 bases between the two ends. The CDR3 sequence: CASSPPVATYEQYF. The CDR3 DNA reads TGTGCCAGCAGCCCCCCGGTAGCGACCTACGAGCAGTACTTC.

The chain is built from TRBV25-1 and TRBJ1-1, with 7 bases that match TRBD1. The germline V gene encodes CDR1 MGHDK and CDR2 SYGVNS. This CDR3 contains 15 residues. The V segment lost 2 bases and the J segment 6 bases; nucleotides outside the gene matches: 9. The CDR3 region is CASSELGTVVSEAFF. The CDR3 bases are TGTGCCAGCAGTGAACTCGGGACAGTAGTTTCTGAAGCTTTCTTT. The full variable domain, in which reference TRBV25-1 and TRBJ1-1 provide the parts outside the CDR3, is EADIYQTPRYLVIGTGKKITLECSQTMGHDKMYWYQQDPGMELHLIHYSYGVNSTEKGDLSSESTVSRIRTEHFPLTLESARPSHTSQYLCASSELGTVVSEAFFGQGTRLTVV.

The chain is built from TRBV6-1 and TRBJ2-1, with TRBD2 identical over 7 bases. The CDR3 covers 14 residues. Germline trimming cut 8 bases from V and 3 bases from J; bases unmatched to any gene: 7. Germline V gene data show CDR1 as MNHNS and CDR2 as SASEGT. The CDR3 loop reads CASQAGTDYNEQFF. For the CDR3, the DNA is TGTGCCAGCCAAGCGGGGACCGACTACAATGAGCAGTTCTTC.

The chain has TRBV7-9 and TRBJ2-7; D possibly corresponds to TRBD2 (6 bases). The CDR3 covers 16 residues. The V end lost 3 bases, the J end lost 0 bases, and 15 bases lay between the germline ends. Germline V CDR1 and CDR2: SEHNR, FQNEAQ (reference sequence). The DNA for the CDR3 is TGTGCCAGCAGCTTGTTAATAACTAGCAGCTCCTACGAGCAGTACTTC. This gives the protein CASSLLITSSSYEQYF.

The chain links TRBV4-1 to TRBJ1-2; the match to TRBD1 covers 7 bases. Germline lookup yields CDR1 MGHRA and CDR2 YSYEKL. The CDR3 has 15 amino acids. Trimming cost V 0 bases and J 2 bases; bases outside gene matches: 3. The CDR3, as DNA: TGCGCCAGCAGCCAAGAGGACAGGACCAACTATGGCTACACCTTC. Its protein product is CASSQEDRTNYGYTF.

The rearrangement links TRBV5-1 to TRBJ1-4; D uncertain. Trimming removed 4 bases at V and 0 bases at J, with 13 bases between. The germline V gene has CDR1 SGHRS and CDR2 YFSETQ. The CDR3 is 16 amino acids. CDR3 coding DNA: TGCGCCAGCAGCCTCGGCGGCGGAGCAACTAATGAAAAACTGTTTTTT. Protein product: CASSLGGGATNEKLFF. Full variable domain (remainder filled in from reference TRBV5-1 and TRBJ1-4): KAGVTQTPRYLIKTRGQQVTLSCSPISGHRSVSWYQQTPGQGLQFLFEYFSETQRNKGNFPGRFSGRQFSNSRSEMNVSTLELGDSALYLCASSLGGGATNEKLFFGSGTQLSVL.

This clone was seen just once. This chain joins TRBV5-6 and TRBJ1-2; TRBD1 agrees at 7 bases. CDR1 and CDR2 (germline): SGHDT, YYEEEE. Losses at the gene ends were 1 base for V and 2 bases for J; bases not matched to a gene: 17. This CDR3 contains 19 residues. The CDR3 nucleotides read TGTGCCAGCAGCTTGATTGGCGCAGTAGGGGGCGCGAGGAACTATGGCTACACCTTC. Its protein is CASSLIGAVGGARNYGYTF.

CDR3: CASSAGGTGWTGELFF. CDR3 bases: TGTGCCAGCAGTGCTGGGGGGACAGGATGGACCGGGGAGCTGTTTTTT. The rearrangement joins TRBV6-1 to TRBJ2-2, with 8 bases aligning to TRBD1. This CDR3 spans 16 amino acids. Germline values: CDR1 MNHNS, CDR2 SASEGT. The trim removed 4 bases at V and 5 bases at J, leaving 9 bases unmatched.

The J gene is TRBJ2-2, the V gene TRBV6-1; 16 bases match TRBD2. This CDR3 has 13 residues. V was clipped by 10 bases and J by 13 bases; unmatched bases: 6. Germline V gene data show CDR1 as MNHNS and CDR2 as SASEGT. Here the CDR3 reads CANSGTSGRVLFF. DNA for the CDR3: TGTGCCAACTCCGGGACTAGCGGGAGGGTGCTGTTTTTT.

The V call is TRBV6-1, the J call TRBJ2-3, with 12 positions matching TRBD2. Germline values: CDR1 MNHNS, CDR2 SASEGT. V shed 8 bases and J 6 bases; nucleotides not matched to a gene: 6. The CDR3 extends over 14 amino acids. The CDR3, as DNA: TGTGCCAGCGGTCTAGCGGGGGGGGACGATACGCAGTATTTT. Amino acids: CASGLAGGDDTQYF.

The rearrangement uses TRBV10-3 and TRBJ2-7, with 13 bases matching TRBD2. Germline CDR1 is ENHRY and CDR2 is SYGVKD. The CDR3 is 16 amino acids. J was trimmed by 3 bases and V by 7 bases; bases with no gene match: 9. The CDR3 sequence is CAITSGLAGKDYEQYF. CDR3 coding DNA: TGTGCCATCACCTCGGGACTAGCGGGAAAGGACTACGAGCAGTACTTC.

The chain couples TRBV5-1 to TRBJ2-7; perhaps TRBD2 as D (6 bases). Trimming shortened V by 4 bases and J by 1 base, and 12 bases separated the two germline ends. Germline CDR1 SGHRS, CDR2 YFSETQ. The CDR3 extends over 14 amino acids. This CDR3 is CASSTRLDSYEQYF. In nucleotides, the CDR3 is TGCGCCAGCAGCACAAGACTAGATTCCTACGAGCAGTACTTC.

The chain couples TRBV30 to TRBJ1-2; D possibly corresponds to TRBD1 (6 bases). The CDR3 totals 15 residues. V lost 4 bases and J 7 bases, leaving 22 bases between the germline ends. Germline V gives CDR1 GTSNPN, CDR2 SVGIG (reference sequence). The CDR3 bases are TGTGCCTGGACCCCAAGGGGGGGCGCGGATCTTGGCTACACCTTC. It yields the protein CAWTPRGGADLGYTF.

The gene calls are TRBV5-4 and TRBJ2-7; no firm D call. V lost 2 bases and J 4 bases, leaving 10 bases between the germline ends. Germline CDR1 SGHNT, CDR2 YYREEE (reference sequence). This CDR3 has 13 amino acids. CDR3 in DNA: TGTGCCAGCAGCTTAGACTTGTCATACGAGCAGTACTTC. This translates into CASSLDLSYEQYF.